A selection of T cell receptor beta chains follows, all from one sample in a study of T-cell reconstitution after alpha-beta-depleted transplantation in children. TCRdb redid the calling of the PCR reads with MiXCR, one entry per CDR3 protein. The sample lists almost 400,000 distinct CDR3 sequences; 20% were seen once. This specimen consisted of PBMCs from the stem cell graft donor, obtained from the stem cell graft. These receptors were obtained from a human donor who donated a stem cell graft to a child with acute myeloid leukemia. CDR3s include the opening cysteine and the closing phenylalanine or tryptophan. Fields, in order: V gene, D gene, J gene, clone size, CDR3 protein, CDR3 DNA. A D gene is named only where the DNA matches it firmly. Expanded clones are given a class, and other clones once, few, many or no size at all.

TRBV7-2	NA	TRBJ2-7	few	CASSQGPGYEQYF	TGTGCCAGCAGTCAGGGACCGGGCTACGAGCAGTACTTC
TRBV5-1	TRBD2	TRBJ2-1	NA	CASSPRIGTSGRAGEQFF	TGCGCCAGCAGCCCCCGGATCGGGACTAGCGGGAGGGCCGGAGAGCAGTTCTTC
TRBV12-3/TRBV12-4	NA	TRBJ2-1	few	CASSGAGLSYNEQFF	TGTGCCAGCAGTGGGGCTGGGCTGTCCTACAATGAGCAGTTCTTC
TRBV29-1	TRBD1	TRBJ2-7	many	CSATSGTGNEQYF	TGCAGCGCTACGTCCGGGACAGGGAACGAGCAGTACTTC
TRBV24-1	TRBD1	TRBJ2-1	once	CATSDSGQGVLAYNEQFF	TGTGCCACCAGTGATTCGGGACAGGGGGTCCTCGCATACAATGAGCAGTTCTTC
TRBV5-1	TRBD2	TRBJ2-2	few	CASSYSGAGLSGELFF	TGCGCCAGCAGCTACAGCGGAGCGGGACTTAGCGGGGAGCTGTTTTTT
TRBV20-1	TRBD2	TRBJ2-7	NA	CSASTGTSVTYEQYF	TGCAGTGCTAGTACCGGGACTAGCGTCACCTACGAGCAGTACTTC
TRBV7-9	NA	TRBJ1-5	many	CASSLGVSQEPQHF	TGTGCCAGCAGCTTAGGTGTTAGCCAGGAGCCCCAGCATTTT
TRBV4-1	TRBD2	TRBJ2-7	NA	CASSTTAGTRSGYEQYF	TGCGCCAGCAGCACGACAGCCGGGACTAGATCCGGCTACGAGCAGTACTTC
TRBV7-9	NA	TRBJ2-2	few	CASRGGGSGTGELFF	TGTGCCAGCAGAGGTGGTGGGAGTGGAACCGGGGAGCTGTTTTTT
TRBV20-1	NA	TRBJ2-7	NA	CSARDGHYEQYF	TGCAGTGCTAGAGACGGACACTACGAGCAGTACTTC
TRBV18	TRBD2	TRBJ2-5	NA	CASSPPSGLAGGPAETQYF	TGTGCCAGCTCACCACCGAGTGGACTAGCGGGAGGGCCGGCGGAGACCCAGTACTTC
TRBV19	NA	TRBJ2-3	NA	CASSPSGTKDTQYF	TGTGCCAGTAGTCCCTCGGGGACCAAGGATACGCAGTATTTT
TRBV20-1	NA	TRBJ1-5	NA	CSARDWAGVSNQPQHF	TGCAGTGCTAGAGATTGGGCGGGGGTCAGCAATCAGCCCCAGCATTTT
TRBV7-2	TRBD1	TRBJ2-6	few	CASSRGQGHSGANVLTF	TGTGCCAGCAGCAGAGGACAGGGACACTCTGGGGCCAACGTCCTGACTTTC
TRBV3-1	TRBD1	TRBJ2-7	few	CASSPDRDRGYEQYF	TGTGCCAGCAGCCCCGACCGGGACAGGGGATACGAGCAGTACTTC